This TCR beta chain derives from a study of CD8 T cells in ankylosing spondylitis (TCRdb year 2017). Background for the entire study: The study profiled T cell receptor beta repertoires in healthy donors and ankylosing spondylitis patients to find disease-linked TCR variants. The whole study cohort included roughly 110 healthy donors and 20 to 30 ankylosing spondylitis patients. Peripheral blood was sampled, and synovial fluid was additionally collected from ankylosing spondylitis patients.

Results the study describes overall, beyond this receptor: A CD8+ phenotype was shown by the disease-linked clones, which were found at relatively low frequencies in peripheral blood. Blood from ankylosing spondylitis patients appeared to be characterized by a TCR beta motif made up of several highly homologous amino acid variants. Some TCR beta motif variants had previously been reported in synovial fluid and blood of reactive arthritis patients, which suggested common disease-initiation mechanisms. According to the report, matched synovial fluid samples from ankylosing spondylitis patients were significantly enriched for the disease-linked clones.

This clonotype was seen repeatedly, ten times or more. Its binding antigen is unknown. No much larger clone exists at a distance of one base, and base qualities are not known. V and J lose 1 base and 2 bases, and a span of 19 bases separates them. Taken from cysteine to phenylalanine, the CDR3 has 18 residues. Kept here is only the CDR3 DNA, which spans 54 bases and is read in frame from base 1. CDR1 and CDR2 are drawn from the germline V gene: LGHNA, YNFKEQ. For sequencing, an Illumina HiSeq 2500 was employed. Quantitative 5'-RACE with molecular barcodes was used to prepare TCR beta libraries. Per the source publication's procedure: Disease-linked TCR variants were identified with a new computational method built on a probabilistic model of VDJ rearrangement. TCRdb took the public reads, trimmed them with fastp at Q25, ran MiXCR for clone calling and kept in-frame beta chains. Rows with a matching CDR3 protein are joined into one entry that keeps the most common DNA and genes. The V and J calls were determined by TCRdb, not by the authors. Recorded for this sample are 500,000 to 650,000 distinct CDR3 sequences; 5.3% of them occurred a single time. The top ten clones comprise approximately 4% of the sample.

The sequence links TRBV4-2 to TRBJ2-3; TRBD1 is a possible D gene, resting on 5 matching bases. This TCR was recovered from a male donor with ankylosing spondylitis. The sequenced material came from blood, either unsorted or a sorted T cell fraction (not recorded which). The DNA sequence reads TGTGCCAGCAGCCAAGCCAAATTCCAGCAGGGCTACACAGATACGCAGTATTTT. Its product reads: CASSQAKFQQGYTDTQYF.